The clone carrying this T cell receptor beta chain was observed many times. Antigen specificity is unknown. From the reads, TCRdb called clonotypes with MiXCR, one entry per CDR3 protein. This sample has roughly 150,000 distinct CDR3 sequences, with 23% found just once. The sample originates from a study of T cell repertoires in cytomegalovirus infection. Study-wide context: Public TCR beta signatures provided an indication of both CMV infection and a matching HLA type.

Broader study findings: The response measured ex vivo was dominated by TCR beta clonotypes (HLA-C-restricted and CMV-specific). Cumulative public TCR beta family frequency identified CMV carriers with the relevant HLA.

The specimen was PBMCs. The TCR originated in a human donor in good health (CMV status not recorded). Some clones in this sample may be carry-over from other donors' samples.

Here the CDR3 DNA reads TGTGCCATCAGTACGGGACAGGGTATCGAGCAGTACTTC. Translated: CAISTGQGIEQYF. The V and J genes are TRBV10-3 and TRBJ2-7; 9 bases fit TRBD1. CDR1 is ENHRY and CDR2 is SYGVKD in the germline V gene. The V and J ends lost 5 bases and 6 bases, in that order; junction bases with no gene match: 5. The CDR3 extends over 13 amino acids.